This TCR beta chain came from a study of tumor-infiltrating lymphocytes in primary liver carcinoma. Findings and limits, study-wide: A fraction of only about 7.5-25% of top clones appeared in all five tumor regions. Between tumor regions, pairs overlapped more than tumor-adjacent and tumor-blood pairs did.

The input was roughly 0.5 ug total RNA; TCR beta cDNA was made from it with a constant-region primer. For TCR beta, libraries were produced by three nested multiplex PCR rounds using slightly modified ARM-PCR. Primers for the first two PCR rounds were TRBV1-TRBV30 forward primers and a C-beta reverse primer (roughly 10 cycles per round). In TCRdb, the multiplex PCR reads were re-called with MiXCR into one record per CDR3 protein. The sample holds approximately 60,000 distinct CDR3 sequences, just over 70% seen once. To note about this clonotype: What it binds is not known.

The CDR3 covers 14 residues. The germline V gene encodes CDR1 SGHAT and CDR2 FQNNGV. Trimming left V 6 bases short and J 0 bases short, with 8 bases between. From unsorted bulk tissue weighing roughly 17-31 mg, DNA and RNA were co-extracted. Uniformly, tumor samples exhibited a viable tumor cell fraction exceeding 80%. This receptor was taken from a man aged 35 to 55 with primary liver carcinoma and hepatitis B virus infection. Sequencing used liver tumor tissue from sampling region 2. Subset given: tumor region T2, inferior pole. The chain couples TRBV11-2 to TRBJ1-4; D is undetermined. CDR3 residues: CASSRFATNEKLFF. Written as DNA, the CDR3 is TGTGCCAGCAGTAGATTTGCAACTAATGAAAAACTGTTTTTT.